What follows are 16 T cell receptor beta chains derived from one specimen sequenced in a study of blood T cell repertoires in COVID-19. The assay was immunoSEQ multiplex PCR, and TCRdb's table has in-frame clones only and misses some. The sample shows under 150,000 clones, less than 80% of them seen only once. Sequencing used peripheral blood. The receptor source for this set is a woman older than 75 with active or convalescent COVID-19.

This clone has a handful of counts. CDR3 protein: CASSMGQGELYEQYF. In nucleotides, the CDR3 is TGTGCCAGTAGTATGGGACAGGGAGAACTCTACGAGCAGTACTTC. The genes are TRBV19 and TRBJ2-7; 9 bases fit TRBD1. Germline V gene lookup returns CDR1 LNHDA and CDR2 SQIVND (reference sequence). CDR3 size: 15 residues. The J segment lost 3 bases and the V segment lost 3 bases, leaving 6 bases of the junction unmatched.

J is TRBJ2-1 and V is TRBV7-3; 7 bases line up with TRBD1. Germline CDR1 SGHTA, CDR2 FQGTGA. The ends lost 6 bases at V and 8 bases at J; junction bases unmatched: 7. CDR3 length equals 13 residues. The CDR3 here is CASSQGVVHEQFF. DNA for the CDR3: TGTGCCAGCAGTCAGGGGGTAGTGCATGAGCAGTTCTTC.

This chain connects TRBV12-3 or TRBV12-4 to TRBJ1-2; D gene unclear. There are 11 residues in the CDR3. V was trimmed by 6 bases and J by 2 bases, leaving 4 bases between them. The DNA of the CDR3 is TGTGCCAGCAGCCAGAACTATGGCTACACCTTC. It is translated as CASSQNYGYTF.

This clone has a handful of counts. V is TRBV2 and J is TRBJ1-5; TRBD1 matches 10 bases. V was pared by 5 bases and J by 3 bases, with 7 bases of the junction left unmatched. This CDR3 is built from 16 residues. Per the germline V gene, CDR1 is SNHLY and CDR2 is FYNNEI. The CDR3 sequence: CASSSDRGFNNQPQHF. The CDR3 nucleotides read TGTGCCAGCAGTTCGGACAGGGGGTTTAACAATCAGCCCCAGCATTTT.

The chain is built from TRBV4-3 and TRBJ1-2; a weak D match, TRBD1 (5 bases). The CDR3 covers 17 residues. Germline assignment: CDR1 LGHNA and CDR2 YSLEER. Trimming stripped 0 bases from V and 5 bases from J, with 19 bases between. The CDR3: CASSQDMGGKGSYGYTF. As DNA, the CDR3 is TGCGCCAGCAGCCAAGATATGGGGGGTAAGGGATCTTATGGCTACACCTTC.

V is TRBV11-2 and J is TRBJ1-1, with no clear D. Trimming took 5 bases from V and 6 from J, leaving 7 bases between them. The CDR3 runs to 11 residues. Germline V gene lookup returns CDR1 SGHAT and CDR2 FQNNGV. This CDR3 is CASSARAEAFF. The CDR3 region has the DNA TGTGCCAGCAGCGCGCGGGCTGAAGCTTTCTTT.

This chain links TRBV7-2 with TRBJ1-5; no firm D call. V lost 5 bases and J lost 6, with 11 bases in between. The CDR3 extends over 13 amino acids. Germline CDR1 and CDR2: SGHTA and FQGNSA. The CDR3 nucleotides are TGTGCCAGCAGCGACCGGGGAGGTCAGCCCCAGCATTTT. This gives the protein CASSDRGGQPQHF.

In its sample, this clone was seen a few times. The chain joins TRBV6-6 to TRBJ2-7, with no clear D. This CDR3 comprises 11 residues. CDR1 MNHNY and CDR2 SVGAGI come from the germline V gene (reference sequence). With 7 bases removed from V and 3 bases from J, the gap between germline ends came to 7 bases. The CDR3 here is CASINNYEQYF. The CDR3 nucleotides are TGTGCCAGCATTAACAACTACGAGCAGTACTTC.

The rearrangement joins TRBV7-8 to TRBJ1-1; 11 nucleotides align to TRBD1. This CDR3 contains 15 residues. Trimming took 2 bases from V and 4 from J; bases not matched to a gene: 3. Germline CDR1 is SGHVS and CDR2 is FQNEAQ. CDR3 in amino acids: CASSLTGTGGTEAFF. The DNA for the CDR3 is TGTGCCAGCAGCTTAACCGGGACAGGGGGCACTGAAGCTTTCTTT.

The chain is built from TRBV5-1 and TRBJ1-5, with TRBD1 matching 11 bases. The CDR3 extends over 17 amino acids. The junction had 13 bases not matched to a gene; V was cut back by 4 bases and J by 7 bases. Germline CDR1 reads SGHRS; CDR2 reads YFSETQ. The CDR3 protein is CASSTGTGTGGIQPQHF. The CDR3 region has the DNA TGCGCCAGCAGCACAGGAACCGGGACAGGGGGGATACAGCCCCAGCATTTT.

V gene TRBV10-2 combines with J gene TRBJ1-5; the D is unclear. Germline CDR1 is WSHSY and CDR2 is SAAADI. The V gene lost 2 bases and the J gene lost 3 bases, with 5 bases spanning the gap. The CDR3 contains 13 residues. CDR3 nucleotide sequence: TGCGCCAGCAGTGAGGTTTACAATCAGCCCCAGCATTTT. This sequence encodes CASSEVYNQPQHF.

V and J are TRBV11-3 and TRBJ2-2; D perhaps matches TRBD2 (6 bases). From germline, CDR1 is SGHNT and CDR2 YENEEA. Trimming removed 1 base from V and 1 base from J, with 7 bases in between. The CDR3 totals 15 residues. CDR3 region: CASSLARGNTGELFF. CDR3 bases: TGTGCCAGCAGCTTAGCGCGGGGGAACACCGGGGAGCTGTTTTTT.

V gene TRBV3-1 (or the pseudogene TRBV3-2) combines with J gene TRBJ1-3; D might be TRBD1 (6 bases). CDR3 length: 14 amino acids. Trimming stripped 4 bases from V and 9 bases from J, with 16 bases between. Per germline, CDR1 LGHDT and CDR2 YNNKEL (reference sequence). In DNA form, the CDR3 reads TGTGCCAGCAGCCTGGAAAATCAGGGGCGCACCATATATTTT. As protein: CASSLENQGRTIYF.

The chain recombines TRBV4-3 with TRBJ2-7; 7 bases are a match to TRBD1. With V trimmed by 3 bases and J by 2 bases, 1 base remained unmatched. The V gene's germline CDR1 is LGHNA and CDR2 YSLEER. This CDR3 has 13 residues. The CDR3 region is CASSHDRAYEQYF. The CDR3 DNA reads TGCGCCAGCAGCCACGACAGGGCCTACGAGCAGTACTTC.

The chain recombines TRBV4-3 with TRBJ1-1; D remains unclear. V lost 4 bases, J lost 3 bases, and 12 bases lay in between. This CDR3 has 14 residues. The V gene's germline CDR1 is LGHNA and CDR2 YSLEER. CDR3 residues: CASSPYGVHTEAFF. CDR3 nucleotides: TGCGCCAGCAGCCCATACGGGGTGCACACTGAAGCTTTCTTT.

This clone appeared a few times. This chain links TRBV5-1 with TRBJ2-3; TRBD2 agrees at 9 bases. Per germline, CDR1 SGHRS and CDR2 YFSETQ. V shed 4 bases, J shed 2 bases, and the junction held 8 bases outside the gene matches. The CDR3 is made up of 16 amino acids. This CDR3 is CASSRETSGPTDTQYF. In DNA form, the CDR3 reads TGCGCCAGCAGCCGCGAGACTAGCGGCCCCACAGATACGCAGTATTTT.